The 15 T cell receptor beta chains below all came from one sample that was sequenced in a study of T cells after posttransplantation cyclophosphamide. Measured with immunoSEQ multiplex PCR; TCRdb has only the in-frame clones, and not every one. The repertoire holds roughly 15,000 clones, roughly 71% seen once, with 1% to 1.5% in the top ten. Specimen: memory CD4+ T cells sorted from PBMCs. The receptors stem from a man between 50 and 59 years old.

The J gene is TRBJ2-1, the V gene TRBV7-2; TRBD1 matches 10 bases. V shed 5 bases and J 6 bases; nucleotides not matched to a gene: 13. CDR3 size: 17 residues. Germline V CDR1 and CDR2: SGHTA, FQGNSA. This chain's CDR3 is CASSQRPRDRGSNEQFF. The CDR3 DNA is TGTGCCAGCAGCCAAAGGCCCCGGGACAGGGGATCCAATGAGCAGTTCTTC.

J is TRBJ1-1 and V is TRBV29-1, with D maybe TRBD1 (6 bases). CDR1 is SQVTM and CDR2 is ANQGSEA in the germline V gene. The CDR3 covers 12 residues. V lost 5 bases and J lost 3, with 10 bases in between. CDR3 nucleotide sequence: TGCAGCGTTACAGGGACGGACACTGAAGCTTTCTTT. Amino acid sequence: CSVTGTDTEAFF. The full variable domain, in which reference TRBV29-1 and TRBJ1-1 provide the parts outside the CDR3, is SAVISQKPSRDICQRGTSLTIQCQVDSQVTMMFWYRQQPGQSLTLIATANQGSEATYESGFVIDKFPISRPNLTFSTLTVSNMSPEDSSIYLCSVTGTDTEAFFGQGTRLTVV.

The chain is built from TRBV11-3 and TRBJ2-1; no clear D gene. The V and J ends lost 3 bases and 6 bases respectively, with 3 bases between them. Germline lookup yields CDR1 SGHNT and CDR2 YENEEA. This CDR3 is 11 amino acids long. CDR3 region: CASSFINEQFF. The CDR3 DNA follows: TGTGCCAGCAGCTTCATCAATGAGCAGTTCTTC.

This clone was found a few times. The rearrangement links TRBV14 to TRBJ2-5, with a possible D match to TRBD2 (6 bases). Germline V gene data show CDR1 as SGHDN and CDR2 as FVKESK. V lost 4 bases, J lost 3 bases, and 15 bases lay in between. The CDR3 covers 15 residues. CDR3 sequence (DNA): TGTGCCAGCAGCCGTCGGGCTAGCGCAAAAGAGACCCAGTACTTC. Amino acids: CASSRRASAKETQYF.

The chain carries TRBV5-1 and TRBJ2-3, with D tentatively TRBD1 (6 bases). V was cut by 4 bases and J by 8 bases, with 17 bases left in between. Germline-derived CDR1 and CDR2 are SGHRS and YFSETQ. The CDR3 runs 14 residues. The CDR3 spells CASSPPFLRGTQYF. As DNA, the CDR3 is TGCGCCAGCAGCCCCCCTTTTCTCAGGGGTACGCAGTATTTT.

The chain is built from TRBV6-6 and TRBJ1-2, with a tentative D call TRBD1 (6 bases). Germline assignment: CDR1 MNHNY and CDR2 SVGAGI (reference sequence). V was pared by 6 bases and J by 1 base, with 15 bases between. The CDR3 has 15 residues. The DNA for the CDR3 is TGTGCCAGCAGAAGACAGGAATCCTTTAACTATGGCTACACCTTC. Translated: CASRRQESFNYGYTF.

This clone was seen a single time. The rearrangement joins TRBV29-1 to TRBJ1-1; TRBD1 agrees at 7 bases. V dropped 6 bases and J dropped 8; count of bases not matched to a gene: 0. From germline, CDR1 is SQVTM and CDR2 ANQGSEA. The CDR3 contains 9 residues. The DNA of the CDR3 is TGCAGCGTGGACAGGGAAGCTTTCTTT. This codes for CSVDREAFF.

The chain recombines TRBV5-1 with TRBJ1-1; D ambiguous. Germline V gene data show CDR1 as SGHRS and CDR2 as YFSETQ. The CDR3 runs to 13 residues. Trimming removed 5 bases at V and 4 bases at J, with 12 bases between. CDR3 sequence (DNA): TGCGCCAGCAGTTACATAGAGGGCACTGAAGCTTTCTTT. Residues: CASSYIEGTEAFF.

Comment on this clone: This specimen includes other DNA sequences encoding the same CDR3. This rearrangement joins TRBV7-3 to TRBJ2-5, with D perhaps TRBD1 (6 bases). The CDR3 consists of 13 residues. V lost 5 bases and J lost 4, with 11 bases in between. Looked up from germline, CDR1 is SGHTA and CDR2 is FQGTGA. CDR3 sequence: CASSPGQSETQYF. The DNA of the CDR3 is TGTGCCAGCAGCCCCGGACAGTCAGAGACCCAGTACTTC.

V and J are TRBV18 and TRBJ2-3; possibly TRBD2 for D (5 bases). The V and J ends lost 3 bases and 3 bases respectively, with 13 bases between them. This CDR3 spans 15 amino acids. Germline CDR1 reads KGHSH; CDR2 reads LQKENI. CDR3 loop: CASSPASLRTDTQYF. The CDR3, as DNA: TGTGCCAGCTCACCCGCTAGCTTGAGGACAGATACGCAGTATTTT.

This clone appeared once. CDR3 nucleotides: TGCGCCAGCAGCCTGCGACAGGCAGATGAGCAGTTCTTC. Protein sequence: CASSLRQADEQFF. The V gene is TRBV4-1, the J gene TRBJ2-1, with a tentative D call TRBD1 (6 bases). V lost 4 bases and J lost 8, with 12 bases in between. CDR1 and CDR2 from the germline V gene are MGHRA and YSYEKL. There are 13 residues in the CDR3.

This clone appeared a few times. This chain uses TRBV7-2 with TRBJ1-5; TRBD1 is a possible D gene (5 bases). The V end lost 5 bases, the J end lost 5 bases, and 16 bases lay between the germline ends. The V gene's germline CDR1 is SGHTA and CDR2 FQGNSA. The CDR3 covers 15 residues. The CDR3 reads CASSMHQGGDQPQHF. As DNA, the CDR3 is TGTGCCAGCAGCATGCATCAGGGAGGGGATCAGCCCCAGCATTTT.

This clone was counted a few times. The chain combines TRBV11-3 with TRBJ2-1; 9 nucleotides match TRBD2. With V trimmed by 3 bases and J by 9 bases, 18 bases remained unmatched. The CDR3 runs 18 residues. CDR1 is SGHNT and CDR2 is YENEEA in the germline V gene. The CDR3 DNA reads TGTGCCAGCAGCTTTAAGCGAGGGTCCTGGCGGGGGGGCTCTGAGCAGTTCTTC. It encodes CASSFKRGSWRGGSEQFF.

This rearrangement joins TRBV5-1 to TRBJ2-7, with 8 bases fitting TRBD2. Looked up from germline, CDR1 is SGHRS and CDR2 is YFSETQ. The CDR3 sequence is 16 residues long. The V and J ends lost 2 bases and 5 bases, in that order; junction bases with no gene match: 12. CDR3 sequence reads: CASSFPKREWLDEQYF. The CDR3 DNA reads as TGCGCCAGCAGCTTCCCCAAGCGGGAGTGGCTCGACGAGCAGTACTTC.

The rearrangement uses TRBV5-4 and TRBJ2-3; weak D call: TRBD1 (6 bases). CDR1 SGHNT and CDR2 YYREEE come from the germline V gene (reference sequence). With 3 bases removed from V and 1 base from J, the gap between germline ends came to 18 bases. The CDR3 is 17 residues long. This CDR3 is CASSYSRGRSGTDTQYF. In DNA form, the CDR3 reads TGTGCCAGCAGCTACTCGAGGGGGAGATCAGGCACAGATACGCAGTATTTT.